These 5 T cell receptor beta chains were all obtained from the same sample, sequenced in a study of blood T cell repertoires in COVID-19. Produced via immunoSEQ multiplex PCR; TCRdb's table is partial and in-frame only. Of 200,000 to 300,000 clones in the sample, roughly 90% were seen once. The sequenced sample was peripheral blood. Every receptor here comes from a man aged 55 to 70 who had recovered from COVID-19.

The chain recombines TRBV7-9 with TRBJ2-2, with 7 nucleotides matching TRBD1. CDR1 is SEHNR, CDR2 FQNEAQ, per germline (reference sequence). V lost 5 bases and J lost 0; bases outside the gene matches: 6. There are 16 residues in the CDR3. The CDR3 region has the DNA TGTGCCAGCAGCATAAGAGGGGGCACGAACACCGGGGAGCTGTTTTTT. It translates to CASSIRGGTNTGELFF. The variable domain in full, completed from reference TRBV7-9 and TRBJ2-2, reads DTGVSQNPRHKITKRGQNVTFRCDPISEHNRLYWYRQTLGQGPEFLTYFQNEAQLEKSRLLSDRFSAERPKGSFSTLEIQRTEQGDSAMYLCASSIRGGTNTGELFFGEGSRLTVL.

V usage is TRBV19 and J usage is TRBJ1-2; D not certain. Trimming shortened V by 7 bases and J by 7 bases, and 13 bases separated the two germline ends. This CDR3 region has 12 residues. Germline CDR1 is LNHDA and CDR2 is SQIVND (reference sequence). CDR3 region: CASIETPFGYTF. In DNA, the CDR3 is TGTGCCAGTATCGAAACTCCCTTTGGCTACACCTTC.

The chain joins TRBV9 to TRBJ2-1, with 12 nucleotides matching TRBD2. From germline, CDR1 is SGDLS and CDR2 YYNGEE. V lost 0 bases to trimming and J lost 9 bases; unmatched junction nucleotides: 10. The CDR3 has 17 residues. CDR3 protein: CASSVEWLAGGPTEQFF. The CDR3 DNA sequence: TGTGCCAGCAGCGTAGAGTGGCTAGCGGGGGGGCCCACTGAGCAGTTCTTC.

The chain couples TRBV19 to TRBJ1-5; TRBD1 is a possible D gene (6 bases). CDR1 and CDR2 from the germline V gene are LNHDA and SQIVND (reference sequence). This CDR3 comprises 13 residues. The ends were cut back, 9 bases at V and 7 bases at J, with 16 bases in the middle. CDR3 amino acids: CASSWGGGQPQHF. Here the CDR3 DNA reads TGTGCCAGCTCTTGGGGGGGCGGACAGCCCCAGCATTTT.

The chain combines TRBV2 with TRBJ1-5; no definite D call. Germline values: CDR1 SNHLY, CDR2 FYNNEI. The ends were cut back, 6 bases at V and 2 bases at J, with 14 bases in the middle. The CDR3 is made up of 15 amino acids. The CDR3 sequence: CASRRLGSGNQPQHF. The CDR3 DNA follows: TGTGCCAGCAGGCGTCTGGGCAGTGGCAATCAGCCCCAGCATTTT.